This T cell receptor beta chain was profiled in a study of cytomegalovirus exposure and HLA in healthy donors. Study information: Earlier results showed 90 million to 120 million unique TCR beta sequences derived from approximately 180 million T cells. Study observations and caveats: In vitro checks showed that a few CMV-associated chains really do target CMV antigens. What was likely a sequencing artifact was a cluster of highly shared sequence variants.

Deletions cut 11 bases from V and 9 bases from J, with 11 bases between. Germline lookup yields CDR1 WNHNN and CDR2 SYGVQD (reference sequence). There are 10 residues in the CDR3. As regards this clone: Its antigen remains unknown.

13 Jbeta primers and 60 Vbeta primers were used for the PCR. Assay: immunoSEQ multiplex PCR; the TCRdb copy retains only in-frame clones and omits some. The sample includes 150,000 to 170,000 clones, about four fifths seen only once; the top ten take approximately 8%. There were likely unrecorded immune exposures, though donors were nominally healthy when sampled. V and J are TRBV10-1 and TRBJ1-5; D is unclear. Sequencing input: PBMCs. This TCR derives from a man aged 30 to 45 in good health and CMV-seropositive. CDR3 residues: CAPTWRPQHF. In DNA form, the CDR3 reads TGCGCCCCTACTTGGAGGCCCCAGCATTTT.